Here is one T cell receptor (beta chain) with its context. CDR3 length: 14 residues. Germline V gene data show CDR1 as LGHDT and CDR2 as YNNKEL (reference sequence). The ends were cut back, 8 bases at V and 2 bases at J, with 12 bases in the middle. This sample was taken from a study of blood T cell repertoires in COVID-19. Study-level background: There were acute and convalescent COVID-19 samples, and they came from the United States, Italy and Spain. From T cells, B-cell-depleted T cells, or PBMCs came the material, which was cDNA or gDNA.

Source study methods: Reference gene primer amplification yielded estimated nucleated cell counts. Only in-frame clones appear in the TCRdb table, and some are missing; sequencing was by immunoSEQ multiplex PCR. V, J and clone size are taken as reported in that table, and D and trimming were inferred from the DNA itself. This sample has under 200,000 clones, with 77% found just once. The chain couples TRBV3-1 (or the pseudogene TRBV3-2) to TRBJ2-2, with a tentative D call TRBD1 (6 bases). The sequence was obtained from a man in his 70s with acute or convalescent COVID-19. Material for sequencing was peripheral blood. The CDR3 sequence is CASEEGDNTGELFF. DNA for the CDR3: TGTGCCAGCGAAGAGGGGGATAACACCGGGGAGCTGTTTTTT.